This T cell receptor beta chain appears in the sequencing data of a study of T-cell reconstitution after alpha-beta-depleted transplantation in children. Study results and caveats: T-cell counts and diversity at one year post-transplant came mainly from newly produced T cells. Several hundred expanded graft clones reportedly supplied alpha-beta T cells about two months after transplant. Surviving recipient T cells and thymic progenitors underlay high day-60 TCRbeta diversity in some patients.

About this clonotype: What it binds is unknown.

The TCRbeta library incorporated unique molecular identifiers. Using its own MiXCR run on the PCR reads, TCRdb lists one record per CDR3 protein. The sample gives 440,000 or so distinct CDR3 sequences, 43% of which show up once; under 35% is in the top ten. CDR3 size: 12 residues. In germline, CDR1 is DFQATT, CDR2 SNEGSKA (reference sequence). Trimming stripped 3 bases from V and 2 bases from J, with 6 bases between. This specimen consisted of PBMCs, obtained before TCRalphabeta/CD19-depleted stem cell transplant. The source is a girl aged 2-10 years with aplastic anemia, due to receive a stem cell transplant. J is TRBJ2-3 and V is TRBV20-1; perhaps TRBD2 as D (5 bases). Here the CDR3 DNA reads TGCAGTGCTAGTGACTACACAGATACGCAGTATTTT. It yields the protein CSASDYTDTQYF.